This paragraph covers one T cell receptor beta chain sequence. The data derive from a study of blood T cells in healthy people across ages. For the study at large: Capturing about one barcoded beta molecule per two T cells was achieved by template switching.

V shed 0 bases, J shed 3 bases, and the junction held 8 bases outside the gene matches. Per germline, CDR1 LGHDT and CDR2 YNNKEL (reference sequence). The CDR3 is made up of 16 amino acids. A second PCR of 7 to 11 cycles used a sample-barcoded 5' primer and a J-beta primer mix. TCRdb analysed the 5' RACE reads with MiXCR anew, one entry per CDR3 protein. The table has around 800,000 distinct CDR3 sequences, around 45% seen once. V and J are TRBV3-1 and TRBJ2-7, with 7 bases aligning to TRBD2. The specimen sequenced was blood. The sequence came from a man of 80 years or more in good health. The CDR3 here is CASSQDLAVNYYEQYF. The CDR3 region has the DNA TGTGCCAGCAGCCAAGATCTAGCGGTTAATTACTACGAGCAGTACTTC.